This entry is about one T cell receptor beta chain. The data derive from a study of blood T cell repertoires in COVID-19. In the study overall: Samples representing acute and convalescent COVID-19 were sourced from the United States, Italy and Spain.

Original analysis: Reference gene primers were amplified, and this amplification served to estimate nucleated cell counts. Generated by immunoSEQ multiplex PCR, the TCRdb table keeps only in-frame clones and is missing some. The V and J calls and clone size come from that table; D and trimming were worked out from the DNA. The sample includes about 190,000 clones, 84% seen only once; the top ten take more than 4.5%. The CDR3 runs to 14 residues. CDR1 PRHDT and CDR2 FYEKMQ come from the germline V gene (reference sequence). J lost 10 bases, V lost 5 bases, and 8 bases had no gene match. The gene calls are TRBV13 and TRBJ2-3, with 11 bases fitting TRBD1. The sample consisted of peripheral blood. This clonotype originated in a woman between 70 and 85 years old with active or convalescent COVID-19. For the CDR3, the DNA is TGTGCCAGCAGCCCGGGACAGGGGGTGGTCGCGCAGTATTTT. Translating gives CASSPGQGVVAQYF.